Listed below are T cell receptor beta chains from one sample, sequenced in a study of T-cell memory formation after mild COVID-19. MiXCR, applied by TCRdb to the 5' RACE reads, yields one record per CDR3 protein. In the table there are about 110,000 distinct CDR3 sequences, approximately 15% of which are singletons. Sequenced material: PBMCs or a T cell subset sorted from them (not recorded which). These receptor sequences come from a man aged 18-30 years who had mild COVID-19 (a few samples of this study predate the infection). Cell type and time point are not known. The CDR3 runs from the conserved cysteine through the conserved F or W. D genes are given only for firm matches. Not all rows give a size; the values are once, few, many and, for expanded clones, a class.

TRBV20-1	-	-	TRBJ2-1	TGCAGTGCTAGAGAACAGGGCAATGAGCAGTTCTTC	CSAREQGNEQFF
TRBV27	-	few	TRBJ2-7	TGTGCCAGCAGTTTAGCCGACAGGACCTACGAGCAGTACTTC	CASSLADRTYEQYF
TRBV3-1	TRBD1	few	TRBJ2-5	TGTGACAGCAGCCTCCGACTCTGGACAGGGGTCCAAGAGACCCAGTACTTC	CDSSLRLWTGVQETQYF
TRBV6-1	-	-	TRBJ2-1	TGTGCCAGCAGAAACCCGGGAAGCTCCTACAATGAGCAGTTCTTC	CASRNPGSSYNEQFF
TRBV20-1	-	-	TRBJ1-3	TGCAGTGCGACCATGGGGTATATCTCTGGAAACACCATATATTTT	CSATMGYISGNTIYF
TRBV5-1	-	many	TRBJ1-1	TGCGCCAGCAGCTTGGACAGAGATGAAGCTTTCTTT	CASSLDRDEAFF
TRBV27	-	-	TRBJ2-5	TGTGCCAGCAGTTCGAAGACCCAGTACTTC	CASSSKTQYF
TRBV7-6	-	few	TRBJ2-5	TGTGCCAGCAGCCCACCGTGGGACGGGACCCGGACCCAGTACTTC	CASSPPWDGTRTQYF
TRBV2	TRBD2	few	TRBJ2-1	TGTGCCAGCCCGCGGGGGAATGAGCAGTTCTTC	CASPRGNEQFF
TRBV5-6	-	many	TRBJ2-1	TGTGCCAGCAGTAAGGGGGGCCCCTACAATGAGCAGTTCTTC	CASSKGGPYNEQFF
TRBV5-6	TRBD1	few	TRBJ1-1	TGTGCCAGCAGCTTGACAGGGGGGGGGATGAACACTGAAGCTTTCTTT	CASSLTGGGMNTEAFF
TRBV2	TRBD2	few	TRBJ2-1	TGTGCCAGCAGTCAGAGGGCTAGCGGGGGGACCAATGAGCAGTTCTTC	CASSQRASGGTNEQFF
TRBV24-1	-	-	TRBJ2-1	TGTGCCACCAGTGACGGGGTCGGGGCTTCATATGAGCAGTTCTTC	CATSDGVGASYEQFF
TRBV7-3	-	many	TRBJ2-1	TGTGCCAGCAGCCCGGACAGCTCCTACAATGAGCAGTTCTTC	CASSPDSSYNEQFF
TRBV4-1	TRBD1	few	TRBJ1-1	TGCGCCAGCACAGGGGGAGGCACTGAAGCTTTCTTT	CASTGGGTEAFF
TRBV4-2	TRBD1	-	TRBJ1-6	TGTGCCAGCAGCCAAGCCCGCTCCGACAGGGGGGCGACCTATAATTCACCCCTCCACTTT	CASSQARSDRGATYNSPLHF
TRBV12-3/TRBV12-4	-	-	TRBJ1-6	TGTGCCAGCAGTTCACAGGGATATAATTCACCCCTCCACTTT	CASSSQGYNSPLHF
TRBV6-6	TRBD1	few	TRBJ1-1	TGTGCCAGCAGCCCACAGGGGTGGAACACTGAAGCTTTCTTT	CASSPQGWNTEAFF
TRBV4-1	TRBD1	once	TRBJ1-2	TGCGCCAGCGTTGGACAGGCCAATGGCTACACCTTC	CASVGQANGYTF
TRBV12-3/TRBV12-4	-	-	TRBJ2-5	TGTGCCAGCAGTTTAACCCCTGAAGAGACCCAGTACTTC	CASSLTPEETQYF
TRBV12-3/TRBV12-4	-	many	TRBJ2-3	TGTGCCAGCAGCCCCCCCACAGATACGCAGTATTTT	CASSPPTDTQYF
TRBV11-2	TRBD2	few	TRBJ2-3	TGTGCCAGCACCCCAGCGGGATTTACCACAGATACGCAGTATTTT	CASTPAGFTTDTQYF
TRBV20-1	TRBD1	-	TRBJ2-7	TGCAGTGCACAGGGGGATGACGAGCAGTACTTC	CSAQGDDEQYF
TRBV7-8	-	-	TRBJ1-6	TGTGCCAGCAGCTGGCGCCCCGGGACATTAAACTCACCCCTCCACTTT	CASSWRPGTLNSPLHF
TRBV7-9	TRBD1	-	TRBJ1-2	TGTGCCAGCAGCCCACCCCCGGGCAGGGGGTATGGCTACACCTTC	CASSPPPGRGYGYTF
TRBV12-3/TRBV12-4	-	few	TRBJ2-1	TGTGCCAGCAGTCCCGAGGGTCGAGAGCAGTTCTTC	CASSPEGREQFF
TRBV7-2	TRBD2	few	TRBJ2-1	TGTGCCAGCAGCTATCGACTAGCGGGGGGGCAAGGTGAGCAGTTCTTC	CASSYRLAGGQGEQFF
TRBV9	TRBD1	few	TRBJ2-7	TGTGCCAGCAGCGCCCAAGGACAGGGGAGCACGCGAGAGCAGTACTTC	CASSAQGQGSTREQYF
TRBV7-8	-	many	TRBJ2-2	TGTGCCAGCAGCTTAGGAGGCGGGGTGGGCACCGGGGAGCTGTTTTTT	CASSLGGGVGTGELFF
TRBV5-1	TRBD1	-	TRBJ1-2	TGCGCCAGCAGCTTGGTGGGACAGGGGGACTATGGCTACACCTTC	CASSLVGQGDYGYTF
TRBV7-8	-	-	TRBJ2-1	TGTGCCAGCAGCTTAGTTTCAGTTGTGAATGAGCAGTTCTTC	CASSLVSVVNEQFF
TRBV7-9	-	few	TRBJ2-1	TGTGCCAGCAGCCAAGCCCAGCGGGTGAGAAACAATGAGCAGTTCTTC	CASSQAQRVRNNEQFF
TRBV4-3	-	-	TRBJ1-2	TGCGCCAGCAGCCAAGATCAATACGGATCCTATGGCTACACCTTC	CASSQDQYGSYGYTF
TRBV12-3/TRBV12-4	-	few	TRBJ1-1	TGTGCCAGCAGCCTGACAGGTCCCGAAGCTTTCTTT	CASSLTGPEAFF
TRBV4-1	TRBD2	-	TRBJ2-7	TGCGCCAGCAGCCGAACCGGGACTAACCCCTACGAGCAGTACTTC	CASSRTGTNPYEQYF
TRBV5-1	TRBD1	few	TRBJ2-2	TGCGCCAGCAGCCCCGGGACAGGGTACGGCACCGGGGAGCTGTTTTTT	CASSPGTGYGTGELFF
TRBV6-2/TRBV6-3	-	-	TRBJ2-1	TGTGCCAGCAGTTACTCGGAGTACGGCAATGAGCAGTTCTTC	CASSYSEYGNEQFF
TRBV27	-	-	TRBJ1-1	TGTGCCAGCAGAACAGGATTTGAAGCTTTCTTT	CASRTGFEAFF
TRBV18	TRBD1	few	TRBJ2-1	TGTGCCAGCTCAGCAGACAGGGGGCCCTACAATGAGCAGTTCTTC	CASSADRGPYNEQFF
TRBV29-1	-	few	TRBJ1-2	TGCAGCGTTGCGGCAGACTATGGCTACACCTTC	CSVAADYGYTF
TRBV5-6	-	-	TRBJ2-1	TGTGCCAGCAGCTTGGGTCGGGACTCTCACAACAATGAGCAGTTCTTC	CASSLGRDSHNNEQFF
TRBV4-2	-	many	TRBJ2-5	TGTGCCAGCAGCCAAGTGGGACCACAAGAGACCCAGTACTTC	CASSQVGPQETQYF
TRBV7-2	TRBD2	-	TRBJ2-5	TGTGCCAGCAGCTTTCGATTAGCGGGGCGAGTCCAAGAGACCCAGTACTTC	CASSFRLAGRVQETQYF
TRBV5-6	-	few	TRBJ1-6	TGTGCCAGCAGCTGGGGGGATATCGATTCACCCCTCCACTTT	CASSWGDIDSPLHF
TRBV6-2/TRBV6-3	-	-	TRBJ2-3	TGTGCCAGCAGTCCAGGACAAATCAGAAGTACGCAGTATTTT	CASSPGQIRSTQYF
TRBV5-6	TRBD1	few	TRBJ2-7	TGTGCCAGCAGCTGGACAGGTGCATACGAGCAGTACTTC	CASSWTGAYEQYF
TRBV19	-	few	TRBJ1-5	TGTGCCAGTACGGTCAGCTACAATCAGCCCCAGCATTTT	CASTVSYNQPQHF
TRBV20-1	TRBD1	-	TRBJ1-2	TGCAGTGCCCACGACAGGGGGCGAGGGATTGGCTATGGCTACACCTTC	CSAHDRGRGIGYGYTF
TRBV11-2	-	-	TRBJ2-2	TGTGCCAGCAGCTTGTTGGACGTCTACTCTACGTCCGGGGAGCTGTTTTTT	CASSLLDVYSTSGELFF
TRBV7-9	-	few	TRBJ2-7	TGTGCCAGCAGCTTAGTTTTAACAGACTACGAGCAGTACTTC	CASSLVLTDYEQYF
TRBV12-3/TRBV12-4	-	-	TRBJ2-3	TGTGCCAGCAGTTTTACAGGGACGACGGATACGCAGTATTTT	CASSFTGTTDTQYF
TRBV7-6	-	large	TRBJ2-3	TGTGCCAGCAGCTACACTAGCACAGATACGCAGTATTTT	CASSYTSTDTQYF
TRBV7-9	TRBD1	-	TRBJ2-5	TGTGCCAGCAGCCTCCCCCTGGCGACAGGGCTGACGGAGACCCAGTACTTC	CASSLPLATGLTETQYF
TRBV4-1	TRBD2	few	TRBJ2-2	TGCGCCAGCAGCCAAAGGCTAGCGGGGGGGCCCGGGGAGCTGTTTTTT	CASSQRLAGGPGELFF
TRBV3-1	TRBD2	-	TRBJ2-3	TGTGCCAGCAGCCAAGAAGCGGGGAGCACAGATACGCAGTATTTT	CASSQEAGSTDTQYF
TRBV7-9	-	many	TRBJ2-2	TGTGCCAGCAGCCCTACCGAGAACACCGGGGAGCTGTTTTTT	CASSPTENTGELFF
TRBV7-2	-	many	TRBJ2-1	TGTGCCAGCAGCTTGGACGGTCCCGCTTACAATGAGCAGTTCTTC	CASSLDGPAYNEQFF
TRBV7-6	TRBD2	few	TRBJ2-2	TGTGCCAGCAGCTTGGGGACTAGCGGGGTCCCCTCGAACACCGGGGAGCTGTTTTTT	CASSLGTSGVPSNTGELFF
TRBV29-1	TRBD1	many	TRBJ1-1	TGCAGCGTTGTCGACAGGGGGCAAGGAACTGAAGCTTTCTTT	CSVVDRGQGTEAFF
TRBV15	-	many	TRBJ2-1	TGTGCCACCAGCAGAGGAACAATCAGTGAGCAGTTCTTC	CATSRGTISEQFF